The 31 T cell receptor beta chains reported below all come from one sample, sequenced in a study of blood T cell repertoires in COVID-19 (dated by TCRdb to about 2020). The method was the immunoSEQ multiplex PCR assay. TCRdb provides this immuneACCESS table in a form limited to in-frame rearrangements. Some clones are lacking; in checked studies, under half of them reflect an unresolved V gene, and why the rest are absent is not known. The sample table records about 250,000 clones; approximately 88% of these occur just once. 5% to 6.5% of the sample is taken by the ten largest. Sequencing was carried out using peripheral blood. The receptors were sampled from a young woman with COVID-19, enrolled during active disease.

This clone appeared once. V usage is TRBV27 and J usage is TRBJ2-5; D gene uncertain. Deletions cut 8 bases from V and 7 bases from J, with 11 bases between. This CDR3 region has 11 residues. Germline lookup yields CDR1 MNHEY and CDR2 SMNVEV (reference sequence). The CDR3 here is CASRSSGTQYF. For the CDR3, the DNA is TGTGCCAGCCGTTCGTCGGGGACCCAGTACTTC.

The chain links TRBV12-5 to TRBJ2-5; 8 bases fit TRBD1. After removal of 4 bases from V and 9 bases from J, the junction contained 13 bases not matched to a gene. Per germline, CDR1 LGHNT and CDR2 FRNRAP. The CDR3 is 15 residues long. The CDR3 protein is CASGSGQGQEKAQYF. In DNA, the CDR3 is TGTGCTAGTGGTTCCGGACAGGGACAAGAGAAGGCCCAGTACTTC.

This clone has ten or more counts. In DNA form, the CDR3 reads TGTGCCTGGCCCTCAGGGACTAGCGGGACCACGTTCTTC. Residues: CAWPSGTSGTTFF. The chain joins TRBV30 to TRBJ2-1, with TRBD2 matching over 13 bases. The CDR3 spans 13 residues. Germline loops: CDR1 GTSNPN, CDR2 SVGIG (reference sequence). With 5 bases clipped from V and 15 bases from J, the junction kept 10 bases outside the gene matches.

This clone was observed once. The chain uses TRBV19 and TRBJ2-5; 11 bases are shared with TRBD2. Germline V CDR1 and CDR2: LNHDA, SQIVND (reference sequence). Trimming at V came to 7 bases and at J to 2 bases, leaving 6 bases not matched to a gene. The CDR3 runs 15 residues. The CDR3 DNA reads TGTGCCAGTAAACTCGGGACTAGCGGACAAGAGACCCAGTACTTC. Protein product: CASKLGTSGQETQYF.

V usage is TRBV19 and J usage is TRBJ2-3; no definite D call. There are 19 residues in the CDR3. Germline CDR1 LNHDA, CDR2 SQIVND (reference sequence). The V end was cut by 4 bases, the J end by 2 bases, with 25 bases between. The CDR3 is CASSTSSQTIPYSTDTQYF. CDR3 nucleotides: TGTGCCAGTAGTACGTCTTCCCAAACTATTCCATACTCCACAGATACGCAGTATTTT.

The V call is TRBV24-1, the J call TRBJ2-1; no firm D call. The CDR3 has 16 amino acids. The V end was cut by 5 bases, the J end by 7 bases, with 20 bases between. Germline CDR1 reads KGHDR; CDR2 reads SFDVKD. The CDR3 loop is CATSGGLTTIYNEQFF. Here the CDR3 DNA reads TGTGCCACCAGTGGCGGCCTAACTACAATCTATAATGAGCAGTTCTTC.

V and J are TRBV5-4 and TRBJ1-3; maybe TRBD1 (5 bases). The CDR3 spans 15 residues. Trimming removed 4 bases at V and 4 bases at J, with 15 bases between. The germline V gene has CDR1 SGHNT and CDR2 YYREEE (reference sequence). The CDR3 loop reads CASSGGVSAGNTIYF. For the CDR3, the DNA is TGTGCCAGCAGCGGGGGGGTTTCAGCCGGAAACACCATATATTTT.

The chain employs TRBV5-1 and TRBJ2-5, with 7 bases fitting TRBD2. The CDR3 is 15 residues long. Unmatched junction bases numbered 8, after V lost 4 bases and J lost 2 bases. The germline V gene has CDR1 SGHRS and CDR2 YFSETQ. The CDR3 sequence: CASSPGGGLQETQYF. As DNA, the CDR3 is TGCGCCAGCAGCCCCGGCGGGGGACTTCAAGAGACCCAGTACTTC.

V gene TRBV29-1 combines with J gene TRBJ1-1, with TRBD1 identical over 8 bases. CDR1 and CDR2 (germline): SQVTM, ANQGSEA. With V trimmed by 5 bases and J by 3 bases, 5 bases remained unmatched. The CDR3 loop spans 13 amino acids. The CDR3 DNA follows: TGCAGCGTTTTGGGACAGGAGGACACTGAAGCTTTCTTT. This sequence encodes CSVLGQEDTEAFF. The variable domain in full, with the rest retrieved from reference TRBV29-1 and TRBJ1-1, is SAVISQKPSRDICQRGTSLTIQCQVDSQVTMMFWYRQQPGQSLTLIATANQGSEATYESGFVIDKFPISRPNLTFSTLTVSNMSPEDSSIYLCSVLGQEDTEAFFGQGTRLTVV.

The V call is TRBV23-1, the J call TRBJ1-2; 7 nucleotides align to TRBD1. Being an ORF, TRBV23-1 has a function that is uncertain. CDR3 size: 15 residues. The J segment lost 8 bases and the V segment lost 4 bases, leaving 13 bases of the junction unmatched. CDR3 sequence reads: CASSRAGTDIRGYTF. The DNA of the CDR3 is TGCGCCAGCAGTCGAGCCGGGACAGACATTCGAGGCTACACCTTC.

V gene TRBV5-4 combines with J gene TRBJ2-1, with a tentative D call TRBD2 (6 bases). From germline, CDR1 is SGHNT and CDR2 YYREEE (reference sequence). The CDR3 is 14 amino acids. With 5 bases removed from V and 2 bases from J, the gap between germline ends came to 11 bases. The CDR3 region is CASSDQRAYNEQFF. The CDR3 DNA reads as TGTGCCAGCAGTGACCAGCGGGCCTACAATGAGCAGTTCTTC.

This chain links TRBV4-1 with TRBJ2-1; 7 bases fit TRBD2. Trimming took 1 base from V and 7 from J; bases not matched to a gene: 7. CDR1 is MGHRA, CDR2 YSYEKL, per germline. This CDR3 is built from 15 residues. The chain's CDR3 is CASSQAGGNQNEQFF. The DNA for the CDR3 is TGCGCCAGCAGCCAAGCCGGGGGGAATCAGAATGAGCAGTTCTTC.

The chain joins TRBV6-5 to TRBJ1-2; 9 nucleotides agree with TRBD1. Germline CDR1 is MNHEY and CDR2 is SVGAGI. This CDR3 is built from 14 residues. The ends lost 6 bases at V and 3 bases at J; junction bases unmatched: 5. The CDR3 protein is CASRTDRGDYGYTF. The DNA of the CDR3 is TGTGCCAGCAGAACCGACAGGGGGGACTATGGCTACACCTTC.

This clone was counted a single time. This chain uses TRBV5-1 with TRBJ2-3, with TRBD1 matching over 7 bases. Losses at the gene ends were 4 bases for V and 4 bases for J; bases not matched to a gene: 6. Germline CDR1 and CDR2: SGHRS and YFSETQ. The CDR3 length is 14 residues. This CDR3 is CASSKDRAPDTQYF. The CDR3 DNA reads as TGCGCCAGCAGCAAAGACAGGGCCCCAGATACGCAGTATTTT.

The genes are TRBV5-4 and TRBJ1-1; TRBD1 might be the D (6 bases). Germline CDR1 SGHNT, CDR2 YYREEE (reference sequence). Trimming took off 4 bases at V and 0 bases at J, with 10 bases between the two ends. This CDR3 comprises 14 residues. The CDR3 spells CASSPDSMNTEAFF. The DNA of the CDR3 is TGTGCCAGCAGCCCGGACAGCATGAACACTGAAGCTTTCTTT. Supplemented by reference TRBV5-4 and TRBJ1-1, the full variable domain reads ETGVTQSPTHLIKTRGQQVTLRCSSQSGHNTVSWYQQALGQGPQFIFQYYREEENGRGNFPPRFSGLQFPNYSSELNVNALELDDSALYLCASSPDSMNTEAFFGQGTRLTVV.

As concerns this clone: A junction end diverges from the germline sequence, so it may reflect a read error. The J gene is TRBJ1-2, the V gene TRBV7-7; 8 bases are a match to TRBD1. Looked up from germline, CDR1 is SSHAT and CDR2 is FNYEAQ (reference sequence). This CDR3 has 16 residues. The CDR3 sequence is CASSLGTGPPNYGYTF. The DNA for the CDR3 is TGTGCTAGCAGCTTAGGGACAGGCCCGCCTAACTATGGCTACACCTTC.

The chain recombines TRBV4-2 with TRBJ2-3; weak D call: TRBD2 (7 bases). This CDR3 contains 18 residues. CDR1 LGHNA and CDR2 YNFKEQ come from the germline V gene. V was trimmed by 1 base and J by 3 bases, leaving 20 bases between them. The CDR3 DNA sequence: TGTGCCAGCAGCCAAGTGGAGGGGGGGCCTGCCGGGACAGATACGCAGTATTTT. This gives the protein CASSQVEGGPAGTDTQYF.

This clone was counted between two and nine times. The rearrangement links TRBV18 to TRBJ1-5; 10 bases are a match to TRBD1. Per germline, CDR1 KGHSH and CDR2 LQKENI. Germline trimming cut 5 bases from V and 7 bases from J; bases unmatched to any gene: 5. There are 14 residues in the CDR3. The CDR3 bases are TGTGCCAGCTCAGGGACAGGGGCGCCCCAGCCCCAGCATTTT. Residues: CASSGTGAPQPQHF.

J is TRBJ1-2 and V is TRBV6-1, with TRBD1 matching over 10 bases. V gave up 4 bases and J gave up 4 bases; unmatched junction bases: 12. The germline V gene encodes CDR1 MNHNS and CDR2 SASEGT. The CDR3 has 17 amino acids. This CDR3 reads CASSGGTGVIGSYGYTF. CDR3 in DNA: TGTGCCAGCAGTGGCGGGACAGGGGTGATCGGCAGCTATGGCTACACCTTC.

The rearrangement joins TRBV27 to TRBJ1-2, with a possible D match to TRBD1 (5 bases). Germline V gene lookup returns CDR1 MNHEY and CDR2 SMNVEV (reference sequence). This CDR3 comprises 14 residues. Trimming removed 7 bases from V and 2 bases from J, with 14 bases in between. The CDR3 protein is CASTPRGGNYGYTF. CDR3 DNA sequence: TGTGCCAGCACTCCACGGGGGGGGAACTATGGCTACACCTTC.

This chain joins TRBV6-2 or TRBV6-3 and TRBJ1-2; no reliable D call. Germline CDR1 and CDR2: MNHEY and SVGEGT. The length of the CDR3 is 14 residues. Trimming stripped 0 bases from V and 4 bases from J, with 9 bases between. CDR3 nucleotides: TGTGCCAGCAGTTACTCGACGGCAGGCTATGGCTACACCTTC. It yields the protein CASSYSTAGYGYTF.

The chain combines TRBV6-5 with TRBJ1-1, with 11 bases identical to TRBD1. The V segment lost 2 bases and the J segment 5 bases; nucleotides outside the gene matches: 7. CDR1 and CDR2 from the germline V gene are MNHEY and SVGAGI. The CDR3 totals 16 residues. The CDR3 DNA reads TGTGCCAGCAGTTACGGACAGGGGGCGGACGGAACTGAAGCTTTCTTT. This sequence encodes CASSYGQGADGTEAFF.

The chain recombines TRBV6-1 with TRBJ1-1, with D uncertain. Germline V lookup: CDR1 MNHNS, CDR2 SASEGT. V was pared by 2 bases and J by 1 base, with 8 bases between. This CDR3 spans 14 amino acids. CDR3 region: CASSENSQNTEAFF. The CDR3 nucleotides are TGTGCCAGCAGTGAAAACAGCCAGAACACTGAAGCTTTCTTT.

The chain combines TRBV28 with TRBJ1-2; D perhaps matches TRBD1 (6 bases). With 3 bases removed from V and 0 bases from J, the gap between germline ends came to 11 bases. Germline loops: CDR1 MDHEN, CDR2 SYDVKM. The CDR3 runs to 15 residues. The DNA for the CDR3 is TGTGCCAGCAGTTTCTCGGACAGAGCTAACTATGGCTACACCTTC. This gives the protein CASSFSDRANYGYTF.

This clone was seen a few times. This chain uses TRBV20-1 with TRBJ2-5, with 9 bases lining up with TRBD2. The CDR3 length is 13 residues. The germline V gene encodes CDR1 DFQATT and CDR2 SNEGSKA (reference sequence). V was clipped by 3 bases and J by 5 bases; unmatched bases: 4. The CDR3 is CSASRGGAETQYF. As DNA, the CDR3 is TGCAGTGCTAGTCGCGGGGGGGCGGAGACCCAGTACTTC.

The chain carries TRBV3-1 (or the pseudogene TRBV3-2) and TRBJ1-1, with D unclear. The CDR3 has 15 residues. From germline, CDR1 is LGHDT and CDR2 YNNKEL (reference sequence). V was clipped by 1 base and J by 1 base, with 10 bases between them. The CDR3 region is CASSQARVWNTEAFF. CDR3 nucleotides: TGTGCCAGCAGCCAAGCGAGGGTGTGGAACACTGAAGCTTTCTTT.

This chain joins TRBV28 and TRBJ2-7; 8 bases match TRBD1. V gave up 3 bases and J gave up 1 base; unmatched junction bases: 5. The CDR3 extends over 15 amino acids. Looked up from germline, CDR1 is MDHEN and CDR2 is SYDVKM. The CDR3 sequence is CASSLQGAGSYEQYF. The CDR3 region has the DNA TGTGCCAGCAGTTTGCAGGGGGCAGGGTCCTACGAGCAGTACTTC. The variable domain in full, with the rest retrieved from reference TRBV28 and TRBJ2-7, is DVKVTQSSRYLVKRTGEKVFLECVQDMDHENMFWYRQDPGLGLRLIYFSYDVKMKEKGDIPEGYSVSREKKERFSLILESASTNQTSMYLCASSLQGAGSYEQYFGPGTRLTVT.

Details on this clone: The same CDR3 also results from other DNA sequences found in this sample. The rearrangement links TRBV18 to TRBJ2-1; 7 positions agree with TRBD2. The germline CDR1 and CDR2 sequences are KGHSH and LQKENI. The CDR3 extends over 16 amino acids. Trimming at V came to 0 bases and at J to 0 bases, leaving 2 bases not matched to a gene. CDR3 nucleotides: TGTGCCAGCTCACCACCTGGCGGGAGCTCCTACAATGAGCAGTTCTTC. It codes for CASSPPGGSSYNEQFF.

The V gene is TRBV11-3, the J gene TRBJ2-1, with a possible D match to TRBD2 (5 bases). The ends were cut back, 5 bases at V and 8 bases at J, with 10 bases in the middle. This CDR3 has 12 residues. Germline values: CDR1 SGHNT, CDR2 YENEEA. CDR3 bases: TGTGCCAGCAGCCACGGGGTGGATGAGCAGTTCTTC. This codes for CASSHGVDEQFF.

The V gene is TRBV3-1 (or the pseudogene TRBV3-2), the J gene TRBJ1-2; 7 bases map to TRBD1. The CDR3 runs 13 residues. From germline, CDR1 is LGHDT and CDR2 YNNKEL (reference sequence). The V and J ends lost 4 bases and 8 bases, in that order; junction bases with no gene match: 7. CDR3 sequence reads: CASSPTGSRGYTF. DNA for the CDR3: TGTGCCAGCAGCCCGACAGGGTCTAGGGGCTACACCTTC.

The rearrangement joins TRBV27 to TRBJ2-3; D is ambiguous. CDR1 MNHEY and CDR2 SMNVEV come from the germline V gene (reference sequence). CDR3 length: 17 amino acids. V was trimmed by 5 bases and J by 2 bases, leaving 20 bases between them. The CDR3 nucleotides read TGTGCCAGCAGTCGAACGACCGGCACAGTCACCACAGATACGCAGTATTTT. Its protein is CASSRTTGTVTTDTQYF.